Below, 2 T cell receptor beta chains from the same sample are listed, as sequenced in a study of T-cell reconstitution after alpha-beta-depleted transplantation in children. TCRbeta library preparation incorporated unique molecular identifiers. Each CDR3 protein is one row after TCRdb ran MiXCR on the PCR reads. The repertoire has 350,000 to 500,000 distinct CDR3 sequences, 43% of them found once; the top ten carry under 35%. Sequences were derived from PBMCs, sampled before TCRalphabeta/CD19-depleted stem cell transplant. All receptors derive from a girl aged 2 to 10 with aplastic anemia, due to receive a stem cell transplant.

CDR3: CASSLVFENEQFF. The CDR3 DNA sequence: TGTGCCAGCAGCTTAGTCTTTGAGAATGAGCAGTTCTTC. This chain joins TRBV7-6 and TRBJ2-1; D not resolved. Trimming took 1 base from V and 7 from J, leaving 8 bases between them. CDR3 length equals 13 residues. Germline assignment: CDR1 SGHVS and CDR2 FNYEAQ.

The chain employs TRBV7-9 and TRBJ2-1; 7 bases match TRBD2. Germline V gene sequence: CDR1 SEHNR, CDR2 FQNEAQ (reference sequence). The length of the CDR3 is 15 residues. Trimming cost V 0 bases and J 10 bases; bases outside gene matches: 9. This CDR3 reads CASSLASRGRGEQFF. CDR3 bases: TGTGCCAGCAGCTTAGCGTCTCGAGGGAGGGGCGAGCAGTTCTTC.